This TCR beta chain comes out of a study of blood T cell repertoires in COVID-19. Sequenced by immunoSEQ multiplex PCR; TCRdb stores in-frame clones only, minus some. The sample includes roughly 150,000 clones, about 80% of them seen just once. The CDR3 has 14 residues. The junction had 3 bases not matched to a gene; V was cut back by 6 bases and J by 4 bases. CDR1 and CDR2 (germline): SNHLY, FYNNEI. The receptor was derived from a man aged 70-80 years who had recovered from COVID-19. Sequencing was done on a sample of peripheral blood. This rearrangement joins TRBV2 to TRBJ2-7, with 13 nucleotides matching TRBD2. CDR3 residues: CASSGTSGVYEQYF. The CDR3 DNA reads as TGTGCCAGCAGCGGGACTAGCGGGGTTTACGAGCAGTACTTC.